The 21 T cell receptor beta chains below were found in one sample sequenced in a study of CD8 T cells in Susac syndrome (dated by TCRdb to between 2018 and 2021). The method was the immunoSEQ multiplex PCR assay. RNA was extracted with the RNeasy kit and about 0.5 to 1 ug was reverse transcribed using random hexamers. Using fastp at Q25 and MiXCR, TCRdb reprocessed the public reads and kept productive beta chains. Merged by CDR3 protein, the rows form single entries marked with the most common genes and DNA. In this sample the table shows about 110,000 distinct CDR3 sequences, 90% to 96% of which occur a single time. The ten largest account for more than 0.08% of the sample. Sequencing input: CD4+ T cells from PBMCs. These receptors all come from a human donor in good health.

The CDR3 DNA reads TGTGCCAGCAGTTTGCATGGGGCAGGCTACGAGCAGTACTTC. As protein: CASSLHGAGYEQYF. The chain couples TRBV6-2 or TRBV6-3 to TRBJ2-7; tentative D call: TRBD1 (5 bases). The CDR3 consists of 14 residues. Trimming removed 4 bases from V and 3 bases from J, with 13 bases in between. Germline V gene data show CDR1 as MNHEY and CDR2 as SVGEGT.

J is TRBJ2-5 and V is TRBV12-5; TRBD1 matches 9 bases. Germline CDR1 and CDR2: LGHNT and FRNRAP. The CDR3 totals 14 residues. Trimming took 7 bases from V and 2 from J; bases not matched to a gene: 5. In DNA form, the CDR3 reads TGTGCTAGTGCTCGACAGGGGGATCAAGAGACCCAGTACTTC. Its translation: CASARQGDQETQYF.

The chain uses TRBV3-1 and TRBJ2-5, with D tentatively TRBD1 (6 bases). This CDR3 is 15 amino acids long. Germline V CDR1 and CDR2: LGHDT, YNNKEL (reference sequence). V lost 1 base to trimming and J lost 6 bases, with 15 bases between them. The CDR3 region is CASSQASTGLQTQYF. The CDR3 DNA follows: TGTGCCAGCAGCCAAGCCTCCACAGGGCTCCAGACCCAGTACTTC.

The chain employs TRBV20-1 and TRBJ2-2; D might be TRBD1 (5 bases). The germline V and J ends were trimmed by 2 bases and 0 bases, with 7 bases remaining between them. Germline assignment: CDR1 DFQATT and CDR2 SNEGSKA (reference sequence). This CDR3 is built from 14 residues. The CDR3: CSARFRANTGELFF. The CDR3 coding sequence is TGCAGTGCTAGATTCAGGGCGAACACCGGGGAGCTGTTTTTT.

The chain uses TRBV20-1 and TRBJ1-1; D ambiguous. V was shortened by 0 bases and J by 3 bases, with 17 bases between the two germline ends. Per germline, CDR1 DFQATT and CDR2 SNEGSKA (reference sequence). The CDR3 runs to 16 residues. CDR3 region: CSARDPRRSRHTEAFF. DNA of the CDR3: TGCAGTGCTAGAGATCCCAGGAGGTCTCGACACACTGAAGCTTTCTTT.

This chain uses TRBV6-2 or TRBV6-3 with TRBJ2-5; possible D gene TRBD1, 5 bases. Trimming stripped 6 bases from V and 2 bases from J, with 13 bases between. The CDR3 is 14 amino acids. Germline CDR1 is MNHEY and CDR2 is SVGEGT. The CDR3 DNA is TGTGCCAGCAGCCTTACCGCAGGGCAAGAGACCCAGTACTTC. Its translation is CASSLTAGQETQYF.

This CDR3 is CSVGAPANTGELFF. The CDR3 region has the DNA TGCAGCGTTGGTGCCCCCGCGAACACCGGGGAGCTGTTTTTT. The gene calls are TRBV29-1 and TRBJ2-2; D is ambiguous. The V and J ends lost 4 bases and 0 bases respectively, with 9 bases between them. The germline gives CDR1 SQVTM, CDR2 ANQGSEA. The CDR3 contains 14 residues.

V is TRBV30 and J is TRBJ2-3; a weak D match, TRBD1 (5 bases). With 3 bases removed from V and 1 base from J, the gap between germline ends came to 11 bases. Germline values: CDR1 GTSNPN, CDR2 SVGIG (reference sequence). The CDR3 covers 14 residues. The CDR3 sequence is CAWRGRVGTDTQYF. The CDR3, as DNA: TGTGCCTGGAGGGGCAGGGTCGGCACAGATACGCAGTATTTT.

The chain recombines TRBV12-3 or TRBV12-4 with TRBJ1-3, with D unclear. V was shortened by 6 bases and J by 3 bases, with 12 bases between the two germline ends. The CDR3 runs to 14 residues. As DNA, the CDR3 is TGTGCCAGCAGGCATGGACTCGTTGGAAACACCATATATTTT. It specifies CASRHGLVGNTIYF.

In nucleotides, the CDR3 is TGTGCCAGCAACCGGGGTTACGCGTACCAAGAGACCCAGTACTTC. This translates into CASNRGYAYQETQYF. This chain connects TRBV7-2 to TRBJ2-5; tentative D call: TRBD2 (5 bases). This CDR3 has 15 residues. Germline CDR1 and CDR2: SGHTA and FQGNSA. V dropped 7 bases and J dropped 0 bases, with 15 bases sitting between them. The entire variable domain, with the rest obtained from reference TRBV7-2 and TRBJ2-5, is as follows: GAGVSQSPSNKVTEKGKDVELRCDPISGHTALYWYRQSLGQGLEFLIYFQGNSAPDKSGLPSDRFSAERTGGSVSTLTIQRTQQEDSAVYLCASNRGYAYQETQYFGPGTRLLVL.

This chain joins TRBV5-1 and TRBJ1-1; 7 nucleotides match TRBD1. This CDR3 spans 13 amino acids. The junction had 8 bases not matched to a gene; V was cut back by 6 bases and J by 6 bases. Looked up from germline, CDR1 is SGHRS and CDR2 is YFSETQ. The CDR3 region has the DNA TGCGCCAGCAAGGAGGGGGCAACTCCTGAAGCTTTCTTT. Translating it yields CASKEGATPEAFF. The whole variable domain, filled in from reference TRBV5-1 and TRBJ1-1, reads KAGVTQTPRYLIKTRGQQVTLSCSPISGHRSVSWYQQTPGQGLQFLFEYFSETQRNKGNFPGRFSGRQFSNSRSEMNVSTLELGDSALYLCASKEGATPEAFFGQGTRLTVV.

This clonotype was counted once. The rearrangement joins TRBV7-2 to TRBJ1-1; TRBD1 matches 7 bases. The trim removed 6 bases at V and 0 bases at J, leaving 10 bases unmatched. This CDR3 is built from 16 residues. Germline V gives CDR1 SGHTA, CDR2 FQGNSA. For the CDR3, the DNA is TGTGCCAGCAGAAAGGACAGGCATGAGGTGAACACTGAAGCTTTCTTT. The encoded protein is CASRKDRHEVNTEAFF.

Written as DNA, the CDR3 is TGTGCCAGCAGTTTAGCCCGTTCGGGCGAGCAGTACTTC. This codes for CASSLARSGEQYF. This chain uses TRBV28 with TRBJ2-7, with unresolved D. Germline V CDR1 and CDR2: MDHEN, SYDVKM. With 2 bases removed from V and 6 bases from J, the gap between germline ends came to 11 bases. The CDR3 has 13 amino acids.

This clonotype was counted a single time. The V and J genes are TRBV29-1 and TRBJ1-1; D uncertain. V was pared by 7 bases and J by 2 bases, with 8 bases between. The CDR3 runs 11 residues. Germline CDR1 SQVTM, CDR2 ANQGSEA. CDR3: CSGYSNTEAFF. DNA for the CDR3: TGCAGCGGTTACAGTAACACTGAAGCTTTCTTT.

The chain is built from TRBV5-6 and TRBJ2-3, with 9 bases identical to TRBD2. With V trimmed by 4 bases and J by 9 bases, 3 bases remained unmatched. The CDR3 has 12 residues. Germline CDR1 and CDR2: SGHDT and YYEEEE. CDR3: CASSPGTSTQYF. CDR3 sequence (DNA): TGTGCCAGCAGCCCGGGGACTAGCACGCAGTATTTT.

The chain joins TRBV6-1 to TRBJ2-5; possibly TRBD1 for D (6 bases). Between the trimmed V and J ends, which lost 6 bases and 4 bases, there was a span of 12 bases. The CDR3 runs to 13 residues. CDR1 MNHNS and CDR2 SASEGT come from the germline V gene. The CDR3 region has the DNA TGTGCCAGCAGACCCAGGGGAAGAGAGACCCAGTACTTC. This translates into CASRPRGRETQYF.

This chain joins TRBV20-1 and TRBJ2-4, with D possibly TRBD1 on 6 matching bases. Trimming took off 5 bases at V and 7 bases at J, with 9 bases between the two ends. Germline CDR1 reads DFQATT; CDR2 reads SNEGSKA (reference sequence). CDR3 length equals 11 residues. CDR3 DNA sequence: TGCAGTGCTCCAAGGGGGAACATTCAGTACTTC. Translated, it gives CSAPRGNIQYF.

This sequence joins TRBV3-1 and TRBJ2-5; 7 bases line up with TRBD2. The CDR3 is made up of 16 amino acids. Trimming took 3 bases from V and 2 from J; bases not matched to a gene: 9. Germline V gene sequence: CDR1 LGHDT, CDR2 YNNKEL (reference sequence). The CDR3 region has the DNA TGTGCCAGCAGCCACCGTCAGCGGGGCGGGCAAGAGACCCAGTACTTC. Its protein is CASSHRQRGGQETQYF.

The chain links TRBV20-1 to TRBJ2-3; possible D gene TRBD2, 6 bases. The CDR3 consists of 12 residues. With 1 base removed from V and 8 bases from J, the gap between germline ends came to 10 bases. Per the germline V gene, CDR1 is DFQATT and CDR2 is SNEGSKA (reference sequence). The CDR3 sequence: CSARGGTGTQYF. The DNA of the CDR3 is TGCAGTGCTAGAGGCGGGACGGGTACGCAGTATTTT.

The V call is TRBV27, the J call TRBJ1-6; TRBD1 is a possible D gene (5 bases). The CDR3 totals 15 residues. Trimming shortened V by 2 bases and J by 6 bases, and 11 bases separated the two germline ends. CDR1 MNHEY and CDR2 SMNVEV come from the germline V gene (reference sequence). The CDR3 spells CASSLEGRLNSPLHF. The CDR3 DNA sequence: TGTGCCAGCAGTTTAGAGGGGAGGCTTAATTCACCCCTCCACTTT.

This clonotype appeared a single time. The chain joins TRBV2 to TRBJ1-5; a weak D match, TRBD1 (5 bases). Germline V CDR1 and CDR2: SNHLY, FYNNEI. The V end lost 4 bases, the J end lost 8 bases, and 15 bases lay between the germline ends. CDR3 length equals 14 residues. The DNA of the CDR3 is TGTGCCAGCAGTGTGGGGGAGAAGAAAAAGCCCCAGCATTTT. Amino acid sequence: CASSVGEKKKPQHF.